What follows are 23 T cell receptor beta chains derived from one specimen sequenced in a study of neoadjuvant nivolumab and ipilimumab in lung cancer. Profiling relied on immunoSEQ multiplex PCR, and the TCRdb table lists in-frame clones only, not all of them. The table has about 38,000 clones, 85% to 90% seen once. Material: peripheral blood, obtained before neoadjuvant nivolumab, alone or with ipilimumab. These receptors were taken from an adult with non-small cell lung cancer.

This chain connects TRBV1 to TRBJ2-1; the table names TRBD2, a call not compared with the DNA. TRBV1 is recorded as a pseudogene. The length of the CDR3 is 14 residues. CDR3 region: CTSSQRRLRNEQFF. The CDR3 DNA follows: TGCACCAGCAGCCAGCGGAGACTCCGTAATGAGCAGTTCTTC.

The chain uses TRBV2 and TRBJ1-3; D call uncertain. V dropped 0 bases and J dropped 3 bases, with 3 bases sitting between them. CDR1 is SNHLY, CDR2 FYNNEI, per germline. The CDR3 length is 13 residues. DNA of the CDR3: TGTGCCAGCAGTGAAGCGCTTGGAAACACCATATATTTT. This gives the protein CASSEALGNTIYF.

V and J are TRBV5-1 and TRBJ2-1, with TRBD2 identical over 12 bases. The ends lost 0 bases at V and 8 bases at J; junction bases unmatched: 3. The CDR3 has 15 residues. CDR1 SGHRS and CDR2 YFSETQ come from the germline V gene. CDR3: CASSLGLAGGHEQFF. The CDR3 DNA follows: TGCGCCAGCAGCTTGGGTCTAGCGGGAGGGCATGAGCAGTTCTTC.

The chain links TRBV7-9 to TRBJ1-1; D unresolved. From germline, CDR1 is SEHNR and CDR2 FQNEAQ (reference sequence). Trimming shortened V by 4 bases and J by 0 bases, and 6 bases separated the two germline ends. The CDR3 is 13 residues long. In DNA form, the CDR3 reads TGTGCCAGCAGCTCTTCACTGAACACTGAAGCTTTCTTT. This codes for CASSSSLNTEAFF.

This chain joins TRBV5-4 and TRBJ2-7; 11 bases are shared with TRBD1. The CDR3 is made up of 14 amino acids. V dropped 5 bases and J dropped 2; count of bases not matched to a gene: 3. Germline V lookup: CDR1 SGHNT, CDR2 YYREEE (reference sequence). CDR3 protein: CASRPDRGPYEQYF. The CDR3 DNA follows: TGTGCCAGCAGACCGGACAGGGGGCCCTACGAGCAGTACTTC.

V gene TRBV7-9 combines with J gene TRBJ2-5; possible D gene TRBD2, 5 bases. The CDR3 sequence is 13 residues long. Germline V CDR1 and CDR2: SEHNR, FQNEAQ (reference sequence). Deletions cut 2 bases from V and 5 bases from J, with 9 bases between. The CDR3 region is CASSLRTFETQYF. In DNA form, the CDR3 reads TGTGCCAGCAGCTTACGGACTTTTGAGACCCAGTACTTC.

CDR3 coding DNA: TGTGCCAGCAGCCCTTTATTCGATCCTAACTTCTCCTACGAGCAGTACTTC. Translating gives CASSPLFDPNFSYEQYF. The chain couples TRBV5-6 to TRBJ2-7; D is undetermined. V lost 4 bases to trimming and J lost 0 bases, with 20 bases between them. CDR3 size: 17 residues. CDR1 is SGHDT, CDR2 YYEEEE, per germline. Full variable domain (rest looked up from reference TRBV5-6 and TRBJ2-7): DAGVTQSPTHLIKTRGQQVTLRCSPKSGHDTVSWYQQALGQGPQFIFQYYEEEERQRGNFPDRFSGHQFPNYSSELNVNALLLGDSALYLCASSPLFDPNFSYEQYFGPGTRLTVT.

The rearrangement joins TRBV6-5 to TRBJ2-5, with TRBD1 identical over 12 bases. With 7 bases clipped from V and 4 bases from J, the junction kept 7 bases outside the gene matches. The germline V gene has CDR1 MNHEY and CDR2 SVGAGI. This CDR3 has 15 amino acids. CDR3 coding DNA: TGTGCCAGCACCAAGGGACAGGGGGCTCGAGAGACCCAGTACTTC. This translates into CASTKGQGARETQYF.

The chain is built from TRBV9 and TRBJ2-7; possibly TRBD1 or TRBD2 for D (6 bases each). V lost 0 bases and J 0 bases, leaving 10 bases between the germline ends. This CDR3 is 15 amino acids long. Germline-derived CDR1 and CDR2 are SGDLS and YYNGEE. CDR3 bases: TGTGCCAGCAGCGTAGGGGGGGACATCTCCTACGAGCAGTACTTC. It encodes CASSVGGDISYEQYF. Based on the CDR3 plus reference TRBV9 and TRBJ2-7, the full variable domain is DSGVTQTPKHLITATGQRVTLRCSPRSGDLSVYWYQQSLDQGLQFLIQYYNGEERAKGNILERFSAQQFPDLHSELNLSSLELGDSALYFCASSVGGDISYEQYFGPGTRLTVT.

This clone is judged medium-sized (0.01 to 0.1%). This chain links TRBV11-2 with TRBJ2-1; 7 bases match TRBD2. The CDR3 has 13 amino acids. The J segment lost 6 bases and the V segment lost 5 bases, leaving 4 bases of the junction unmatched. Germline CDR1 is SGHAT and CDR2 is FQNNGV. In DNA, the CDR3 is TGTGCCAGCAGCCCGACTAGCAGCAATGAGCAGTTCTTC. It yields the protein CASSPTSSNEQFF.

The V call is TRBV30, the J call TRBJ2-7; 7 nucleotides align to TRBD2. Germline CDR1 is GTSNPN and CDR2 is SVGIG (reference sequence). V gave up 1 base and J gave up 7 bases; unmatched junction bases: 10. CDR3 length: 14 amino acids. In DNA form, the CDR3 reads TGTGCCTGGAGTGACCTGCGGGGAGCGGGGGAGCAGTACTTC. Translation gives CAWSDLRGAGEQYF.

CDR3 sequence (DNA): TGTGCCAGCAGCTCCACCCGACTAGCGGGAGTATACGAGCAGTACTTC. It codes for CASSSTRLAGVYEQYF. The rearrangement uses TRBV5-4 and TRBJ2-7, with TRBD2 matching over 12 bases. CDR3 length: 16 residues. The germline CDR1 and CDR2 sequences are SGHNT and YYREEE (reference sequence). With 3 bases clipped from V and 4 bases from J, the junction kept 8 bases outside the gene matches.

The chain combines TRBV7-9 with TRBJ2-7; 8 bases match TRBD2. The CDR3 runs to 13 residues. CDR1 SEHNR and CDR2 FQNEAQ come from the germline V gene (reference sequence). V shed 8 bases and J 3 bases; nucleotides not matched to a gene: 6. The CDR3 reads CASAPGGVYEQYF. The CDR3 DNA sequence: TGTGCCAGCGCCCCGGGAGGGGTCTACGAGCAGTACTTC.

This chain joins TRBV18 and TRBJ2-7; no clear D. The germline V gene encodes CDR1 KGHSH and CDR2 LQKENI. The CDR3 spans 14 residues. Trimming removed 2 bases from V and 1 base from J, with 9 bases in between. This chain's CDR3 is CASSPTASSYEQYF. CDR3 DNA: TGTGCCAGCTCACCAACGGCTTCTTCCTACGAGCAGTACTTC.

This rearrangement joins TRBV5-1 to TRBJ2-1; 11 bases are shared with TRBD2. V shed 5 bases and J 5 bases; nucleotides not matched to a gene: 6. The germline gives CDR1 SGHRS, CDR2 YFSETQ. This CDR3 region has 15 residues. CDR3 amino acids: CASSPTSGRNNEQFF. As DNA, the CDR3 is TGCGCCAGCAGTCCCACTAGCGGGAGAAACAATGAGCAGTTCTTC.

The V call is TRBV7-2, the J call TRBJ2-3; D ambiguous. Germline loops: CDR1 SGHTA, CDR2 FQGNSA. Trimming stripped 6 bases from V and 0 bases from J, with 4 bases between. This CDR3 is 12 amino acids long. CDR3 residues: CASSSSTDTQYF. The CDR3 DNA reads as TGTGCCAGCAGTAGTAGCACAGATACGCAGTATTTT. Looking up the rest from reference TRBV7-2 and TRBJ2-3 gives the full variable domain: GAGVSQSPSNKVTEKGKDVELRCDPISGHTALYWYRQSLGQGLEFLIYFQGNSAPDKSGLPSDRFSAERTGGSVSTLTIQRTQQEDSAVYLCASSSSTDTQYFGPGTRLTVL.

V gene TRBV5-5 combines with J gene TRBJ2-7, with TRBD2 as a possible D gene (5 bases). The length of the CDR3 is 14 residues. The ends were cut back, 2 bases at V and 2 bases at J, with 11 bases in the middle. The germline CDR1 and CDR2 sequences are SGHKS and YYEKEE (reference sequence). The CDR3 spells CASSFGAGAYEQYF. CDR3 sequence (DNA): TGTGCCAGCAGCTTCGGCGCGGGTGCCTACGAGCAGTACTTC. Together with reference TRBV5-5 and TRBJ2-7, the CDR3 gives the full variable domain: DAGVTQSPTHLIKTRGQQVTLRCSPISGHKSVSWYQQVLGQGPQFIFQYYEKEERGRGNFPDRFSARQFPNYSSELNVNALLLGDSALYLCASSFGAGAYEQYFGPGTRLTVT.

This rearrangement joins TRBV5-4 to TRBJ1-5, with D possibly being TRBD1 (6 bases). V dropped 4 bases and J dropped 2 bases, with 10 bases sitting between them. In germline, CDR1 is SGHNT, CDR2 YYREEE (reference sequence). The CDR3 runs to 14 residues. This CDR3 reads CASSLRGGNQPQHF. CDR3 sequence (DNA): TGTGCCAGCAGCCTCAGGGGTGGCAATCAGCCCCAGCATTTT.

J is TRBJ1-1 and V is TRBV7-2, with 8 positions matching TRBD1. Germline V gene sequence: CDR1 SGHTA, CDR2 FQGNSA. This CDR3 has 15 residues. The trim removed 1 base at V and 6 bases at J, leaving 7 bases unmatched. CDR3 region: CASSLDWQGAAEAFF. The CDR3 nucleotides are TGTGCCAGCAGCTTAGATTGGCAGGGGGCAGCTGAAGCTTTCTTT.

The CDR3 sequence is CASSHPEHETQYF. The CDR3 region has the DNA TGTGCCAGCAGCCACCCGGAGCACGAGACCCAGTACTTC. The V gene is TRBV25-1, the J gene TRBJ2-5, with D hard to call. The CDR3 spans 13 residues. The germline V gene encodes CDR1 MGHDK and CDR2 SYGVNS. With 6 bases removed from V and 5 bases from J, the gap between germline ends came to 13 bases.

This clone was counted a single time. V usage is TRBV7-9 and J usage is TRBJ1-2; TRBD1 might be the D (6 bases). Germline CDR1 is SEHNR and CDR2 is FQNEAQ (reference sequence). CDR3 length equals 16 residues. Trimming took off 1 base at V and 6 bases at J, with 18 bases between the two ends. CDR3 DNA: TGTGCCAGCAGCTTAGATAACAGGGATGGTTTGGATGGCTACACCTTC. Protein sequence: CASSLDNRDGLDGYTF.

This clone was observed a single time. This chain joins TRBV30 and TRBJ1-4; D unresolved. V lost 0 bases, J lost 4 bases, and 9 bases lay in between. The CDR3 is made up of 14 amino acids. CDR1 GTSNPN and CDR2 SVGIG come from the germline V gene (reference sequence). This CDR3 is CAWSVGEGNEKLFF. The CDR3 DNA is TGTGCCTGGAGTGTCGGGGAAGGTAATGAAAAACTGTTTTTT.

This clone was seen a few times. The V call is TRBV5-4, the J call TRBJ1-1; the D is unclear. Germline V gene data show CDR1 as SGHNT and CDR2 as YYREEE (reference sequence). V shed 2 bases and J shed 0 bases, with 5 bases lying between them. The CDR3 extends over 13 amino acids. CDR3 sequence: CASSLELNTEAFF. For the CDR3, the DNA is TGTGCCAGCAGCTTAGAATTGAACACTGAAGCTTTCTTT.